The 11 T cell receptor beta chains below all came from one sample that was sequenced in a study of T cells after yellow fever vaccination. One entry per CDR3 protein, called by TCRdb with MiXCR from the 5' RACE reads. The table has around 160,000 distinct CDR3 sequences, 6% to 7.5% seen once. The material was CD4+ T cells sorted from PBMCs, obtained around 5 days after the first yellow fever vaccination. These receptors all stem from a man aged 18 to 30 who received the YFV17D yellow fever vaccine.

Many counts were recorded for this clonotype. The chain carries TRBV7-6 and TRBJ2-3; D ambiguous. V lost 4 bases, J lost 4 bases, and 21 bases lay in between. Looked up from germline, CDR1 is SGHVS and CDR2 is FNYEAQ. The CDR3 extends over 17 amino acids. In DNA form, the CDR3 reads TGTGCCAGCAGCTCGGCCCCCCAGGTGCTGCTAGCAGATACGCAGTATTTT. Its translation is CASSSAPQVLLADTQYF. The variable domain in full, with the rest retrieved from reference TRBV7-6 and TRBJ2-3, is GAGVSQSPRYKVTKRGQDVALRCDPISGHVSLYWYRQALGQGPEFLTYFNYEAQQDKSGLPNDRFSAERPEGSISTLTIQRTEQRDSAMYRCASSSAPQVLLADTQYFGPGTRLTVL.

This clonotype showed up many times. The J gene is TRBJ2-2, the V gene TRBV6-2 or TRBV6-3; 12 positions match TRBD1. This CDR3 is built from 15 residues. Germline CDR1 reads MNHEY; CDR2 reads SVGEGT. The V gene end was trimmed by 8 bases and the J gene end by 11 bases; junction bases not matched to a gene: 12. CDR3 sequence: CASGPLSGTGGELFF. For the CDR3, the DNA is TGTGCCAGCGGTCCCCTATCCGGGACAGGGGGCGAGCTGTTTTTT.

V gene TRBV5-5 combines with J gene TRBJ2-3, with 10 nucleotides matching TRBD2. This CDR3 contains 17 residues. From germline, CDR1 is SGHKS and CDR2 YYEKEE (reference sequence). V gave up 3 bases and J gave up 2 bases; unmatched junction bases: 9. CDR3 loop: CASSYRGSGGSTDTQYF. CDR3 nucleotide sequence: TGTGCCAGCAGCTACCGGGGTAGCGGGGGGTCCACAGATACGCAGTATTTT.

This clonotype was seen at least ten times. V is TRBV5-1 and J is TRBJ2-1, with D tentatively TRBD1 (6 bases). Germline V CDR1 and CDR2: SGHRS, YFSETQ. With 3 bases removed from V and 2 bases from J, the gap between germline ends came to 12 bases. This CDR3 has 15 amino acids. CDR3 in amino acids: CASSSQGYPYNEQFF. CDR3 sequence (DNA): TGCGCCAGCAGCTCCCAGGGGTACCCCTACAATGAGCAGTTCTTC. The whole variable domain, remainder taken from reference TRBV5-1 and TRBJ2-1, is KAGVTQTPRYLIKTRGQQVTLSCSPISGHRSVSWYQQTPGQGLQFLFEYFSETQRNKGNFPGRFSGRQFSNSRSEMNVSTLELGDSALYLCASSSQGYPYNEQFFGPGTRLTVL.

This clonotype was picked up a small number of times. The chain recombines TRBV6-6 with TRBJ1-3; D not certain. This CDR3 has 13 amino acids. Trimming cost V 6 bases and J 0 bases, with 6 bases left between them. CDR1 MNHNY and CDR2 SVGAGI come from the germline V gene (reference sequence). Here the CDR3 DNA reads TGTGCCAGCAGCCCACGCTCTGGAAACACCATATATTTT. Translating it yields CASSPRSGNTIYF.

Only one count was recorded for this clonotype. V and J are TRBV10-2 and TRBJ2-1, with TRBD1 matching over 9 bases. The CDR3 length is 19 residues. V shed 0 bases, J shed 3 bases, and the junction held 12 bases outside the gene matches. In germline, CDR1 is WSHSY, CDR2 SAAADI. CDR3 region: CASSESITGGAGSYNEQFF. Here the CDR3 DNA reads TGCGCCAGCAGTGAGTCGATCACAGGGGGCGCCGGGAGCTACAATGAGCAGTTCTTC.

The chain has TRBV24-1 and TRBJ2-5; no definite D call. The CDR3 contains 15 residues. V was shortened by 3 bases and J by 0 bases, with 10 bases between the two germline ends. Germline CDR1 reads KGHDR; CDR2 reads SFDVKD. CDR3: CATSDGRKYQETQYF. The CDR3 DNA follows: TGTGCCACCAGTGATGGGCGAAAGTACCAAGAGACCCAGTACTTC.

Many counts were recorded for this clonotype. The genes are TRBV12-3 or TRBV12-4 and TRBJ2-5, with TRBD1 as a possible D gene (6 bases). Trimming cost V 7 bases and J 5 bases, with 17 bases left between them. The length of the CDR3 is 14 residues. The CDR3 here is CASMRNSQGETQYF. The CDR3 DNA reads TGTGCCAGCATGAGGAACAGCCAGGGGGAGACCCAGTACTTC.

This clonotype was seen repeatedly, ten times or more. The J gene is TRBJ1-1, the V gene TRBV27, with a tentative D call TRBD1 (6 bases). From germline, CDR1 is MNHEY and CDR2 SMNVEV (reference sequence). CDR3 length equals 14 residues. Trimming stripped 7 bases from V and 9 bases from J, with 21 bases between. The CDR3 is CASTPRTGGTKAFF. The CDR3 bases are TGTGCCAGCACCCCTCGAACGGGAGGGACAAAAGCTTTCTTT.

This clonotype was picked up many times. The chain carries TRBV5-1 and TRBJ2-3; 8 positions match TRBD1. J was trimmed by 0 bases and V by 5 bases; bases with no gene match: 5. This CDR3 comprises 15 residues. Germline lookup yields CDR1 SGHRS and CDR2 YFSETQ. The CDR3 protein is CASSMDRVSTDTQYF. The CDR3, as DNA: TGCGCCAGCAGTATGGACAGGGTGAGCACAGATACGCAGTATTTT.

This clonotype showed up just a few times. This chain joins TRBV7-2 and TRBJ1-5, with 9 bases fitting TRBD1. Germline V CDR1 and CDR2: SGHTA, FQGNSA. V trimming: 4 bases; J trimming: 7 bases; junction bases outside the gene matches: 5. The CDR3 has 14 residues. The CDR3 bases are TGTGCCAGCAGCTCCCCGGACAGGGGACAGCCCCAGCATTTT. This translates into CASSSPDRGQPQHF.